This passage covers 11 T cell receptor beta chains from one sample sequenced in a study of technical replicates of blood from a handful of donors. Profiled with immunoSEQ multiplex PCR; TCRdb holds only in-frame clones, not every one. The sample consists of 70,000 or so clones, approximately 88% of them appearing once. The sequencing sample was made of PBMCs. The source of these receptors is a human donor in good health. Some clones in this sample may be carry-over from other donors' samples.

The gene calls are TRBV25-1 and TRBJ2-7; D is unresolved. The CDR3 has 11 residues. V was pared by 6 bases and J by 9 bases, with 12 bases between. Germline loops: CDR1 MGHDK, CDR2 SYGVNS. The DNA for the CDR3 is TGTGCCAGCAGCCGCACCTCGGGGCAGTACTTC. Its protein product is CASSRTSGQYF.

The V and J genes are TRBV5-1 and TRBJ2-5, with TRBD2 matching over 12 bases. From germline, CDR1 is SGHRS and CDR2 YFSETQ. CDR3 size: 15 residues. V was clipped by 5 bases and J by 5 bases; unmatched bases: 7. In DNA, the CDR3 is TGCGCCAGCAGACTAGCGGGGGGCGGGGAGGAGACCCAGTACTTC. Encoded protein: CASRLAGGGEETQYF.

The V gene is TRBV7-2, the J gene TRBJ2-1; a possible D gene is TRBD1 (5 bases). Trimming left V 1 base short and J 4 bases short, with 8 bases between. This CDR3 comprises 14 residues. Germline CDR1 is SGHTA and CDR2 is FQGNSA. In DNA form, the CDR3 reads TGTGCCAGCAGCTTAGGGGGCCGTTACAATGAGCAGTTCTTC. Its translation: CASSLGGRYNEQFF.

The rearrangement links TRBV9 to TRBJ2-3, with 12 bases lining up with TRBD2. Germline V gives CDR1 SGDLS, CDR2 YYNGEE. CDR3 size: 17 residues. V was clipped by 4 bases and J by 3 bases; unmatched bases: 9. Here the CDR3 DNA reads TGTGCCAGCAGCAGGCGGGCTAGCGGGGGGGTTACAGATACGCAGTATTTT. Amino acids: CASSRRASGGVTDTQYF.

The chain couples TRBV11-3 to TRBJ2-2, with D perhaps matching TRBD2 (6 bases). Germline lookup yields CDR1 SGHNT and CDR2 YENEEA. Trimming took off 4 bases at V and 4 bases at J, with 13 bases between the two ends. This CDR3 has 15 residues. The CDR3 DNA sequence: TGTGCCAGCAGCTCTTCCATGGGGGGCACCGGGGAGCTGTTTTTT. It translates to CASSSSMGGTGELFF.

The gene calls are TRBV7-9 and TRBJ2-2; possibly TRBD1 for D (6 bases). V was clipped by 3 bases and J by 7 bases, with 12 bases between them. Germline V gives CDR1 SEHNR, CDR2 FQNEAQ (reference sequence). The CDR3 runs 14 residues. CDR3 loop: CASSLQPGVGELFF. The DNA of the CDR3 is TGTGCCAGCAGCTTGCAACCAGGGGTCGGGGAGCTGTTTTTT.

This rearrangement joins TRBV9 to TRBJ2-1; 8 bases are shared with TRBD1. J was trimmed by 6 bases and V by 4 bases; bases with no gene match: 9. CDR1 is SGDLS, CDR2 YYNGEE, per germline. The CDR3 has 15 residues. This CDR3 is CASSPSTTGGNEQFF. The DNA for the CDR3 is TGTGCCAGCAGCCCCAGCACCACAGGGGGCAATGAGCAGTTCTTC.

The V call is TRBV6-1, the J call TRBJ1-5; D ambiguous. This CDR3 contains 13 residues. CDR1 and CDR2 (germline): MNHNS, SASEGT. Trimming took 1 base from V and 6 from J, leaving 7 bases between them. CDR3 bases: TGTGCCAGCAGTGAAGGACATTCTCAGCCCCAGCATTTT. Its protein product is CASSEGHSQPQHF.

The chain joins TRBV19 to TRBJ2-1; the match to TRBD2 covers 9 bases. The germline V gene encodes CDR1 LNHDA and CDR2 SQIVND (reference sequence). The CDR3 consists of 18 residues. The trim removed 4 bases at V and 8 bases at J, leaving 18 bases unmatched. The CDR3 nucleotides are TGTGCCAGTAGTACCCACTTCTCGGGGAGCGGGGGGTGGGATGAGCAGTTCTTC. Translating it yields CASSTHFSGSGGWDEQFF.

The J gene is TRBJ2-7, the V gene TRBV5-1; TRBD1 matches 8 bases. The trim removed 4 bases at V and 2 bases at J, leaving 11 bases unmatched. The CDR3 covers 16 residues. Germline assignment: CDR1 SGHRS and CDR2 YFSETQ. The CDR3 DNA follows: TGCGCCAGCAGCAAAGGGACAGGCCTCGGGGCCTACGAGCAGTACTTC. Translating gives CASSKGTGLGAYEQYF.

The CDR3, as DNA: TGTGCCAGCAGCTTGGCAGGGGCCGGAGAGACCCAGTACTTC. Residues: CASSLAGAGETQYF. The chain couples TRBV7-9 to TRBJ2-5, with a weak D call TRBD1 (6 bases). Germline V gene data show CDR1 as SEHNR and CDR2 as FQNEAQ (reference sequence). The V end was cut by 3 bases, the J end by 4 bases, with 12 bases between. The CDR3 contains 14 residues.